The clone carrying this TCR beta chain was observed many times. Antigen: not known. The CDR3 is made up of 15 amino acids. The trim removed 2 bases at V and 2 bases at J, leaving 4 bases unmatched. Germline CDR1 reads LGHDT; CDR2 reads YNNKEL (reference sequence). The data were taken from a study of naive and memory T cell subsets. Study results and caveats: Clonotypes here are unpaired alpha or beta chain sequences. Possibly reflecting memory cells re-expressing CD45RA, a few larger clonotypes occurred in naive repertoires, especially CD8. Naive and memory repertoire findings lacked a ground truth for validation.

Two oligonucleotides, mixed equimolar, formed the beta constant-region primer covering TRBC1 and TRBC2. Nested alpha and beta constant-region primers with the SP2 primer drove four PCR rounds on ligated cDNA. A 12-nucleotide UMI and the SP2 primer were added to the cDNA 3' end by oligonucleotide ligation. TCRdb called the UMI-ligation and nested PCR reads again in MiXCR, with one record for every CDR3 protein. The sample lists 120,000 to 150,000 distinct CDR3 sequences, roughly 20% occurring once. This TCR came from a human donor in good health. J is TRBJ2-7 and V is TRBV3-1; TRBD2 agrees at 9 bases. Sequencing was carried out using naive CD4+ T cells from blood. For the CDR3, the DNA is TGTGCCAGCAGCCAAACTAGCGGGTTTGCCTACGAGCAGTACTTC. Translation gives CASSQTSGFAYEQYF.